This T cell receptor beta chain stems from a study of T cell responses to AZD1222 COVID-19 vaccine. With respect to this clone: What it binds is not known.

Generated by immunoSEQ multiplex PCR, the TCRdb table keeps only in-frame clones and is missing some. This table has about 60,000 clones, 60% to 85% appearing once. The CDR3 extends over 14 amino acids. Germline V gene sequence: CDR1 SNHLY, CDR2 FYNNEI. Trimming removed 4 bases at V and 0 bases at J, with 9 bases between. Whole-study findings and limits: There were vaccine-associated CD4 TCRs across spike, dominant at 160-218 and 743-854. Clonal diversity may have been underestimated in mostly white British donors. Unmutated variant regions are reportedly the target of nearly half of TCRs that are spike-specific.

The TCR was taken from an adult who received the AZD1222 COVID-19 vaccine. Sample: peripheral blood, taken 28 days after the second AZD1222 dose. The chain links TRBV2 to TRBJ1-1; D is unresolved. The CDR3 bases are TGTGCCAGCAGTGGTTTAAGCATGAACACTGAAGCTTTCTTT. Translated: CASSGLSMNTEAFF.